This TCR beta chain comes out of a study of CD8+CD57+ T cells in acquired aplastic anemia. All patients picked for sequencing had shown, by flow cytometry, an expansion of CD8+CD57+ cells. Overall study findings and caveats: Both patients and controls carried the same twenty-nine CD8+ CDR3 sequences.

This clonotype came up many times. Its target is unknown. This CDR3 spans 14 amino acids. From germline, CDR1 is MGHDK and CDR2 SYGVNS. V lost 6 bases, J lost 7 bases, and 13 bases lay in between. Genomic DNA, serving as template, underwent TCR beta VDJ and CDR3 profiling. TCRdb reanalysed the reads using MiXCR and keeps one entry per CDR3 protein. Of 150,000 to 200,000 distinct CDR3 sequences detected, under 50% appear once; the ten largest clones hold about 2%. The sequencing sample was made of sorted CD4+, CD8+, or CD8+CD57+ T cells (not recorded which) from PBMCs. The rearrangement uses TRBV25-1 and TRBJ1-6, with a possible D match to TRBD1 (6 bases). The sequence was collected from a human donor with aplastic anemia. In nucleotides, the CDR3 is TGTGCCAGCAGCCTCGGTGGGGGCAATTCACCCCTCCACTTT. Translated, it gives CASSLGGGNSPLHF.